The next 26 T cell receptor beta chains were all read from a single sample in a study of T cells after yellow fever vaccination. In TCRdb, the 5' RACE reads were re-called with MiXCR into one record per CDR3 protein. The sample records roughly 300,000 distinct CDR3 sequences, 6.8% being singletons. The specimen comprised PBMCs, sampled roughly 46 days after the first yellow fever vaccination. The receptors were sampled from a man younger than 35 who received the YFV17D yellow fever vaccine.

This clonotype was seen only a few times. The chain couples TRBV19 to TRBJ1-5, with no clear D. The V gene lost 3 bases and the J gene lost 7 bases, with 13 bases spanning the gap. Germline assignment: CDR1 LNHDA and CDR2 SQIVND (reference sequence). This CDR3 spans 14 amino acids. The CDR3 region has the DNA TGTGCCAGTAGTATGTGGGTCCGCGAACAGCCCCAGCATTTT. Its protein product is CASSMWVREQPQHF.

This clonotype occurred a few times. J is TRBJ2-2 and V is TRBV28; 9 bases are shared with TRBD1. The CDR3 is made up of 13 amino acids. The junction had 4 bases not matched to a gene; V was cut back by 11 bases and J by 3 bases. Germline assignment: CDR1 MDHEN and CDR2 SYDVKM. The CDR3 region is CAAGTGHTGELFF. Here the CDR3 DNA reads TGTGCCGCCGGGACAGGGCACACCGGGGAGCTGTTTTTT.

The chain links TRBV21-1 to TRBJ1-4. TRBV21-1 is a pseudogene. There are 11 residues in the CDR3. CDR3 amino acids: CASAHNEKLFF. In DNA, the CDR3 is TGTGCCAGCGCCCATAATGAAAAACTGTTTTTT.

This clonotype has just a few counts. The chain carries TRBV6-4 and TRBJ2-6, with D tentatively TRBD2 (5 bases). V was cut by 2 bases and J by 0 bases, with 5 bases left in between. This CDR3 spans 15 amino acids. Germline loops: CDR1 MRHNA, CDR2 SNTAGT. The CDR3 sequence: CASSDGSSGANVLTF. The DNA for the CDR3 is TGTGCCAGCAGTGACGGGAGCTCTGGGGCCAACGTCCTGACTTTC.

V is TRBV5-1 and J is TRBJ2-6; the D is unclear. V gave up 0 bases and J gave up 0 bases, with 4 bases separating them. This CDR3 has 15 amino acids. CDR1 SGHRS and CDR2 YFSETQ come from the germline V gene. The CDR3 loop reads CASSLVDSGANVLTF. Written as DNA, the CDR3 is TGCGCCAGCAGCTTGGTGGACTCTGGGGCCAACGTCCTGACTTTC.

This chain joins TRBV5-1 and TRBJ1-2, with D hard to call. Germline V gene lookup returns CDR1 SGHRS and CDR2 YFSETQ. Trimming removed 0 bases from V and 3 bases from J, with 6 bases in between. This CDR3 has 13 residues. The CDR3: CASSLEGYYGYTF. The CDR3 DNA reads as TGCGCCAGCAGCTTGGAAGGGTACTATGGCTACACCTTC.

The chain is built from TRBV11-2 and TRBJ2-3, with 11 bases fitting TRBD1. With 5 bases clipped from V and 7 bases from J, the junction kept 11 bases outside the gene matches. The CDR3 consists of 16 residues. Germline-derived CDR1 and CDR2 are SGHAT and FQNNGV. In DNA, the CDR3 is TGTGCCAGCAGCCTCACCGGGACAGGGGGTGGAAATACGCAGTATTTT. Translated, it gives CASSLTGTGGGNTQYF.

The sample holds a few counts of this clonotype. This rearrangement joins TRBV7-2 to TRBJ2-7; D possibly corresponds to TRBD1 (5 bases). Germline V CDR1 and CDR2: SGHTA, FQGNSA. Trimming stripped 4 bases from V and 0 bases from J, with 7 bases between. CDR3 length: 13 residues. The CDR3 spells CASSYRISYEQYF. As DNA, the CDR3 is TGTGCCAGCAGCTACAGGATCTCCTACGAGCAGTACTTC.

The J gene is TRBJ2-1, the V gene TRBV5-1, with 9 bases identical to TRBD1. This CDR3 is built from 15 residues. The germline V gene encodes CDR1 SGHRS and CDR2 YFSETQ. Trimming removed 4 bases from V and 9 bases from J; junction bases left unmatched: 11. Here the CDR3 reads CASSSGGTGSTEQFF. The CDR3 DNA reads TGCGCCAGCAGCAGTGGGGGGACAGGGAGTACTGAGCAGTTCTTC.

V gene TRBV13 combines with J gene TRBJ1-1; possible D gene TRBD1, 5 bases. The CDR3 is 13 residues long. Deletions cut 3 bases from V and 7 bases from J, with 12 bases between. Germline CDR1 reads PRHDT; CDR2 reads FYEKMQ (reference sequence). In DNA form, the CDR3 reads TGTGCCAGCAGCTTGGAGGGGAGAAGTGAAGCTTTCTTT. As protein: CASSLEGRSEAFF.

This clonotype was counted between two and nine times. The chain recombines TRBV9 with TRBJ1-5, with D possibly TRBD1 on 5 matching bases. Per germline, CDR1 SGDLS and CDR2 YYNGEE. The CDR3 is made up of 14 amino acids. The germline V and J ends were trimmed by 4 bases and 8 bases, with 16 bases remaining between them. Here the CDR3 DNA reads TGTGCCAGCAGCCCGGGGACGGCCGCCGAGCCCCAGCATTTT. Translation gives CASSPGTAAEPQHF.

The V gene is TRBV19, the J gene TRBJ1-2; a weak D match, TRBD1 (5 bases). The V end lost 10 bases, the J end lost 8 bases, and 17 bases lay between the germline ends. The CDR3 totals 12 residues. Germline-derived CDR1 and CDR2 are LNHDA and SQIVND (reference sequence). The CDR3 spells CATTWGLRGYTF. Written as DNA, the CDR3 is TGTGCCACCACGTGGGGACTCCGAGGCTACACCTTC. The full variable domain, its missing parts supplied by reference TRBV19 and TRBJ1-2, is DGGITQSPKYLFRKEGQNVTLSCEQNLNHDAMYWYRQDPGQGLRLIYYSQIVNDFQKGDIAEGYSVSREKKESFPLTVTSAQKNPTAFYLCATTWGLRGYTFGSGTRLTVV.

The chain couples TRBV20-1 to TRBJ2-7, with D unclear. Germline lookup yields CDR1 DFQATT and CDR2 SNEGSKA (reference sequence). The CDR3 runs to 16 residues. V was shortened by 0 bases and J by 3 bases, with 18 bases between the two germline ends. The CDR3 nucleotides are TGCAGTGCTAGAGATTCCCGCCAGGTTGGGCTCTACGAGCAGTACGTC. It encodes CSARDSRQVGLYEQYV.

This clonotype has only a few counts. This chain joins TRBV27 and TRBJ1-6; D is uncertain. Germline V gene data show CDR1 as MNHEY and CDR2 as SMNVEV (reference sequence). Trimming shortened V by 8 bases and J by 9 bases, and 17 bases separated the two germline ends. The CDR3 covers 14 residues. The CDR3 region is CASHGPTSSSPLHF. The DNA of the CDR3 is TGTGCCAGCCACGGGCCCACCTCGAGTTCACCCCTCCACTTT.

CDR3 protein: CASSFGTARGGEQFF. Here the CDR3 DNA reads TGTGCCAGCAGCTTCGGTACCGCAAGGGGAGGTGAGCAGTTCTTC. This chain connects TRBV7-9 to TRBJ2-1, with D tentatively TRBD2 (6 bases). Germline values: CDR1 SEHNR, CDR2 FQNEAQ (reference sequence). CDR3 length: 15 residues. Trimming took 3 bases from V and 9 from J, leaving 18 bases between them.

This clonotype was recorded a few times. The junction and the germline gene differ at one end; a read error may be behind it. DNA for the CDR3: TGTGCCAGCAGTGGGCACACCGGGACAGCCGCGAACTTC. Protein sequence: CASSGHTGTAANF. The chain is built from TRBV25-1 and TRBJ2-5, with TRBD1 identical over 7 bases. The CDR3 length is 13 residues. Germline V gives CDR1 MGHDK, CDR2 SYGVNS.

This clonotype appeared a few times. This rearrangement joins TRBV27 to TRBJ2-2; TRBD2 aligns across 7 bases. This CDR3 is 14 amino acids long. The V segment lost 6 bases and the J segment 6 bases; nucleotides outside the gene matches: 7. In germline, CDR1 is MNHEY, CDR2 SMNVEV (reference sequence). The CDR3 DNA sequence: TGTGCCAGCAGCCCGACTAGCTTTGCCGGGGAGCTGTTTTTT. It is translated as CASSPTSFAGELFF.

This clonotype has a handful of counts. The rearrangement uses TRBV9 and TRBJ1-4; tentative D call: TRBD1 (5 bases). The CDR3 extends over 18 amino acids. Per the germline V gene, CDR1 is SGDLS and CDR2 is YYNGEE. V lost 4 bases and J lost 5, with 24 bases in between. The CDR3 here is CASSPRGSVLKRNEKLFF. The CDR3 DNA reads as TGTGCCAGCAGCCCGAGGGGAAGTGTGCTTAAAAGAAATGAAAAACTGTTTTTT.

This clonotype was observed a few times. The chain is built from TRBV4-3 and TRBJ2-7; 8 bases are shared with TRBD2. The CDR3 is 16 residues long. Trimming took 0 bases from V and 5 from J; bases not matched to a gene: 9. Germline values: CDR1 LGHNA, CDR2 YSLEER. CDR3 residues: CASSQDILAGLNEQYF. The CDR3 DNA reads TGCGCCAGCAGCCAAGATATCCTAGCGGGTCTGAACGAGCAGTACTTC.

This rearrangement joins TRBV12-3 or TRBV12-4 to TRBJ1-2; no clear D. V lost 8 bases and J lost 5, with 18 bases in between. The CDR3 consists of 14 residues. CDR3 residues: CASSTSPDGYGYTF. CDR3 DNA: TGTGCCAGCTCCACGAGCCCAGATGGGTATGGCTACACCTTC.

This clonotype appeared a few times. The chain is built from TRBV19 and TRBJ2-6, with 7 bases matching TRBD1. CDR1 LNHDA and CDR2 SQIVND come from the germline V gene (reference sequence). V lost 8 bases, J lost 2 bases, and 9 bases stayed unmatched. This CDR3 has 16 amino acids. The CDR3 loop is CASYGTVQAGANVLTF. CDR3 nucleotide sequence: TGTGCCAGTTACGGGACAGTTCAAGCTGGGGCCAACGTCCTGACTTTC.

This clonotype came up a few times. J is TRBJ2-3 and V is TRBV7-9; D is undetermined. V lost 11 bases, J lost 0 bases, and 12 bases lay in between. This CDR3 spans 13 amino acids. CDR1 is SEHNR, CDR2 FQNEAQ, per germline (reference sequence). In DNA, the CDR3 is TGTGCCGAACAGCTTCGGAGCACAGATACGCAGTATTTT. This translates into CAEQLRSTDTQYF.

This clonotype was seen a handful of times. The rearrangement uses TRBV12-3 or TRBV12-4 and TRBJ1-4; TRBD1 is a possible D gene (5 bases). CDR3 length: 14 amino acids. V shed 2 bases and J shed 8 bases, with 12 bases lying between them. In DNA, the CDR3 is TGTGCCAGCAGTTTAATGGGGAAGGGGGAAAAACTGTTTTTT. This encodes CASSLMGKGEKLFF.

The chain combines TRBV4-3 with TRBJ2-3; TRBD2 might be the D (6 bases). The V gene lost 1 base and the J gene lost 1 base, with 21 bases spanning the gap. CDR1 LGHNA and CDR2 YSLEER come from the germline V gene. CDR3 length: 19 residues. CDR3 region: CASSQVLSGGSWGTDTQYF. Written as DNA, the CDR3 is TGCGCCAGCAGCCAAGTCCTCTCCGGAGGGAGCTGGGGCACAGATACGCAGTATTTT.

The chain combines TRBV5-1 with TRBJ2-3; 11 bases align to TRBD2. This CDR3 contains 16 residues. Germline V CDR1 and CDR2: SGHRS, YFSETQ. J was trimmed by 1 base and V by 4 bases; bases with no gene match: 5. CDR3 amino acids: CASSKDSGGGTDTQYF. The CDR3, as DNA: TGCGCCAGCAGCAAGGATAGCGGGGGGGGCACAGATACGCAGTATTTT.

This clonotype was picked up a small number of times. The rearrangement uses TRBV10-3 and TRBJ1-4, with D hard to call. This CDR3 region has 15 residues. Between the trimmed V and J ends, which lost 3 bases and 0 bases, there was a span of 8 bases. CDR1 and CDR2 (germline): ENHRY, SYGVKD. Written as DNA, the CDR3 is TGTGCCATCAGTGAAGTCGGTCCAACTAATGAAAAACTGTTTTTT. This gives the protein CAISEVGPTNEKLFF.